A single sample is the source of the 15 T cell receptor beta chains below, sequenced in a study of shared clonotypes between healthy human individuals. The repertoire was sequenced with immunoSEQ multiplex PCR; TCRdb's copy has only in-frame clones and lacks some. Here the sample spans 2 million to 3 million clones, over 85% being singletons. The sample taken for sequencing was naive CD4+ T cells from PBMCs. Subset reported: CD45RA+ positively selected. The receptors come from a young man in good health. Some clones in this sample may be carry-over from other donors' samples.

The chain uses TRBV6-1 and TRBJ2-5, with 8 bases that match TRBD2. The CDR3 length is 15 residues. The V and J ends lost 2 bases and 5 bases, in that order; junction bases with no gene match: 7. Looked up from germline, CDR1 is MNHNS and CDR2 is SASEGT. DNA of the CDR3: TGTGCCAGCAGTGAACCTCGGACTAGCTTGGAGACCCAGTACTTC. Its protein is CASSEPRTSLETQYF.

The V and J genes are TRBV7-3 and TRBJ1-2, with D maybe TRBD1 (5 bases). Trimming stripped 2 bases from V and 5 bases from J, with 12 bases between. The germline gives CDR1 SGHTA, CDR2 FQGTGA. CDR3 length: 14 residues. This CDR3 reads CASSLAGAGYGYTF. The CDR3 nucleotides read TGTGCCAGCAGCTTAGCTGGGGCAGGATATGGCTACACCTTC.

The chain is built from TRBV28 and TRBJ2-7; no definite D call. This CDR3 comprises 14 residues. The germline V gene encodes CDR1 MDHEN and CDR2 SYDVKM. V dropped 7 bases and J dropped 5 bases, with 18 bases sitting between them. This chain's CDR3 is CASTSTVQGNEQYF. The DNA for the CDR3 is TGTGCCAGCACCTCGACTGTGCAAGGCAACGAGCAGTACTTC.

This clone has a single count. This chain uses TRBV4-1 with TRBJ1-3, with D uncertain. The germline CDR1 and CDR2 sequences are MGHRA and YSYEKL. V was trimmed by 0 bases and J by 4 bases, leaving 10 bases between them. This CDR3 region has 15 residues. The CDR3 DNA reads as TGCGCCAGCAGCCAAGATCCGATCTCCGGAAACACCATATATTTT. Translating gives CASSQDPISGNTIYF.

The table lists this clone with a count of one. The chain couples TRBV5-1 to TRBJ2-3, with 9 bases that match TRBD2. Trimming removed 0 bases from V and 2 bases from J; junction bases left unmatched: 10. The germline V gene encodes CDR1 SGHRS and CDR2 YFSETQ. The CDR3 is 18 amino acids. CDR3 coding DNA: TGCGCCAGCAGCTTGGCCCTACGGGCTAGCGGGAACACAGATACGCAGTATTTT. It encodes CASSLALRASGNTDTQYF.

The chain recombines TRBV5-1 with TRBJ2-5; D might be TRBD1 or TRBD2, each matching 5 bases. The germline V and J ends were trimmed by 4 bases and 2 bases, with 18 bases remaining between them. This CDR3 is built from 16 residues. Germline loops: CDR1 SGHRS, CDR2 YFSETQ. In DNA form, the CDR3 reads TGCGCCAGCAGCCCCTTGTGGGGACGTCAACAAGAGACCCAGTACTTC. This sequence encodes CASSPLWGRQQETQYF.

The chain has TRBV28 and TRBJ1-5, with D perhaps TRBD1 (6 bases). The germline CDR1 and CDR2 sequences are MDHEN and SYDVKM. Trimming took 6 bases from V and 0 from J, leaving 18 bases between them. The CDR3 has 17 amino acids. CDR3 coding DNA: TGTGCCAGCAGCCCTAGTAGGACAGACGATAGCAATCAGCCCCAGCATTTT. Encoded protein: CASSPSRTDDSNQPQHF.

The V and J genes are TRBV4-2 and TRBJ1-1; D might be TRBD1 (5 bases). Germline assignment: CDR1 LGHNA and CDR2 YNFKEQ. This CDR3 is built from 14 residues. V gave up 6 bases and J gave up 1 base, with 12 bases separating them. CDR3 sequence reads: CASRGRGGNTEAFF. Written as DNA, the CDR3 is TGTGCCAGCAGGGGCCGGGGGGGGAACACTGAAGCTTTCTTT.

CDR3 nucleotides: TGTGCCAGCAGCTCCCCACCGGAGGGCCTTGAGACCCAGTACTTC. Amino acids: CASSSPPEGLETQYF. The chain uses TRBV7-2 and TRBJ2-5; D might be TRBD2 (6 bases). The V and J ends lost 4 bases and 5 bases respectively, with 17 bases between them. This CDR3 region has 15 residues. Germline V lookup: CDR1 SGHTA, CDR2 FQGNSA.

V is TRBV2 and J is TRBJ2-2; D perhaps matches TRBD1 (7 bases). V was pared by 8 bases and J by 4 bases, with 17 bases between. CDR3 size: 15 residues. The germline V gene encodes CDR1 SNHLY and CDR2 FYNNEI. CDR3 in amino acids: CASQGGVRGTGELFF. The CDR3 DNA reads TGTGCCAGCCAGGGGGGAGTTCGTGGCACCGGGGAGCTGTTTTTT.

The CDR3 nucleotides are TGTGCCAGTAGTAGGCCAGGGGGCGTAGTAGCGGGAGGGCCCGACAATGAGCAGTTCTTC. This codes for CASSRPGGVVAGGPDNEQFF. The rearrangement links TRBV19 to TRBJ2-1; TRBD2 agrees at 11 bases. The J segment lost 5 bases and the V segment lost 4 bases, leaving 19 bases of the junction unmatched. Germline CDR1 reads LNHDA; CDR2 reads SQIVND (reference sequence). The length of the CDR3 is 20 residues. Supplemented by reference TRBV19 and TRBJ2-1, the full variable domain reads DGGITQSPKYLFRKEGQNVTLSCEQNLNHDAMYWYRQDPGQGLRLIYYSQIVNDFQKGDIAEGYSVSREKKESFPLTVTSAQKNPTAFYLCASSRPGGVVAGGPDNEQFFGPGTRLTVL.

The chain joins TRBV2 to TRBJ2-5, with D perhaps TRBD1 (5 bases). The CDR3 is made up of 13 amino acids. The germline V gene encodes CDR1 SNHLY and CDR2 FYNNEI. V gave up 9 bases and J gave up 2 bases, with 13 bases separating them. CDR3 nucleotide sequence: TGTGCCAGTAATAGGGGATCTCAAGAGACCCAGTACTTC. Translation: CASNRGSQETQYF.

This chain uses TRBV19 with TRBJ2-7, with 7 positions matching TRBD2. Germline V lookup: CDR1 LNHDA, CDR2 SQIVND (reference sequence). V lost 3 bases to trimming and J lost 12 bases; unmatched junction nucleotides: 11. CDR3 length: 13 amino acids. CDR3 in amino acids: CASSIELASPRYF. CDR3 nucleotide sequence: TGTGCCAGTAGTATCGAACTAGCGTCGCCCCGGTACTTC.

CDR3 sequence reads: CASSYYGTSGINYEQYF. The DNA for the CDR3 is TGTGCCAGCAGTTATTATGGGACTAGCGGGATTAACTACGAGCAGTACTTC. This rearrangement joins TRBV7-9 to TRBJ2-7; 13 nucleotides match TRBD2. J lost 3 bases, V lost 6 bases, and 11 bases had no gene match. CDR1 and CDR2 from the germline V gene are SEHNR and FQNEAQ (reference sequence). The CDR3 consists of 17 residues. Complete variable domain (other parts from reference TRBV7-9 and TRBJ2-7): DTGVSQNPRHKITKRGQNVTFRCDPISEHNRLYWYRQTLGQGPEFLTYFQNEAQLEKSRLLSDRFSAERPKGSFSTLEIQRTEQGDSAMYLCASSYYGTSGINYEQYFGPGTRLTVT.

The CDR3 nucleotides read TGTGCCAGCAGTCCAAGGCAGGGGGCGAATGAGCAGTTCTTC. Amino acids: CASSPRQGANEQFF. This chain joins TRBV6-5 and TRBJ2-1; the match to TRBD1 covers 8 bases. Per germline, CDR1 MNHEY and CDR2 SVGAGI. V trimming: 5 bases; J trimming: 7 bases; junction bases outside the gene matches: 7. The CDR3 is 14 residues long.